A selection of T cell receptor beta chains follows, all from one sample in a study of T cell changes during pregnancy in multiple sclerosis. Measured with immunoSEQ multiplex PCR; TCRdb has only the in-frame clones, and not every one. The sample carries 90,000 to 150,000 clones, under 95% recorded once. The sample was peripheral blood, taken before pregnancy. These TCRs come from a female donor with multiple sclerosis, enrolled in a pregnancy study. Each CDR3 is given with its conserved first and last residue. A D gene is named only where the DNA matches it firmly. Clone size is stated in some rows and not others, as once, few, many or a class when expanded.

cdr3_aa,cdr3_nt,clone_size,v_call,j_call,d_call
CASSLGTGKTGELFF,TGCGCCAGCAGCTTGGGGACAGGGAAAACCGGGGAGCTGTTTTTT,-,TRBV5-1,TRBJ2-2,TRBD1
CASSVGLDRGHETQYF,TGTGCCAGCAGCGTAGGGTTGGACAGGGGGCATGAGACCCAGTACTTC,-,TRBV9,TRBJ2-5,TRBD1
CASSPPEGYTEAFF,TGTGCCAGCTCACCACCGGAGGGGTACACTGAAGCTTTCTTT,-,TRBV18,TRBJ1-1,-
CASSLAGGRGGYTF,TGTGCCAGCAGCTTGGCGGGGGGCCGGGGTGGCTACACCTTC,-,TRBV5-4,TRBJ1-2,-
CASSRDRGGEQYF,TGTGCCAGCAGCCGAGACAGGGGTGGTGAGCAGTACTTC,-,TRBV7-3,TRBJ2-7,TRBD1
CAISEVASGSLQYF,TGTGCCATCAGTGAGGTGGCTAGCGGGAGTCTCCAGTACTTC,-,TRBV10-3,TRBJ2-5,TRBD2
CASSLDGTSSGGNTIYF,TGTGCCAGCAGCTTAGACGGGACATCATCTGGGGGAAACACCATATATTTT,once,TRBV7-9,TRBJ1-3,-
CASSLGLAGSYNEQFF,TGCGCCAGCAGCTTGGGACTAGCGGGAAGTTACAATGAGCAGTTCTTC,-,TRBV5-1,TRBJ2-1,TRBD2
CASSRDTTYEQYF,TGTGCCAGCAGCCGGGACACAACCTACGAGCAGTACTTC,-,TRBV5-4,TRBJ2-7,-
CASKPAGGPGDTQYF,TGTGCCAGCAAGCCAGCGGGGGGGCCGGGAGATACGCAGTATTTT,once,TRBV2,TRBJ2-3,TRBD2
CASSFLGTGSSYEQYF,TGCGCCAGCAGCTTTCTCGGGACAGGGAGCTCCTACGAGCAGTACTTC,-,TRBV5-1,TRBJ2-7,TRBD1
CASSPGLAGGYNEQFF,TGTGCCAGCAGTCCTGGACTAGCGGGGGGCTACAATGAGCAGTTCTTC,-,TRBV5-4,TRBJ2-1,TRBD2
CASSYTNRNYTF,TGTGCCAGCAGTTACACAAACAGAAACTACACCTTC,once,TRBV6-5,TRBJ1-2,-